A single sample gave rise to the 23 T cell receptor beta chains below, sequenced in a study of T cells in Graves' hyperthyroidism and ophthalmopathy. Amplified TCR beta CDR3 regions derived from RNA transcripts. In the first-round RT-PCR of the TCR CDR3, the HTBI primer set was used. Each CDR3 protein is one row after TCRdb ran MiXCR on the multiplex PCR reads. The data hold around 560,000 distinct CDR3 sequences, with over 15% observed a single time. Source material: blood. The receptor set was obtained from a young woman with Graves' hyperthyroidism.

The sample holds a few counts of this clonotype. The chain joins TRBV3-1 to TRBJ2-3, with TRBD2 matching over 8 bases. CDR1 LGHDT and CDR2 YNNKEL come from the germline V gene (reference sequence). Trimming at V came to 1 base and at J to 2 bases, leaving 5 bases not matched to a gene. This CDR3 contains 16 residues. CDR3 sequence (DNA): TGTGCCAGCAGCCAAGGTGCTAGCGGGTTCACAGATACGCAGTATTTT. It encodes CASSQGASGFTDTQYF.

This clonotype was observed many times. The gene calls are TRBV12-3 or TRBV12-4 and TRBJ1-5; 12 bases match TRBD1. CDR3 size: 17 residues. With 0 bases clipped from V and 4 bases from J, the junction kept 4 bases outside the gene matches. CDR3 sequence (DNA): TGTGCCAGCAGTTTAGCGGGGGGACAGGGGGCTAATCAGCCCCAGCATTTT. Translating it yields CASSLAGGQGANQPQHF.

This clonotype was seen repeatedly, ten times or more. V usage is TRBV12-3 or TRBV12-4 and J usage is TRBJ2-5; 7 bases are a match to TRBD1. V lost 6 bases to trimming and J lost 5 bases; unmatched junction nucleotides: 6. CDR3 length equals 13 residues. Written as DNA, the CDR3 is TGTGCCAGCAGCACAAAGGGGGCGGAGACCCAGTACTTC. This codes for CASSTKGAETQYF.

The CDR3 bases are TGTGCCAGCAGCTTAGTGCTAGCGGGAGTGATTGAGCAGTTCTTC. Amino acids: CASSLVLAGVIEQFF. This rearrangement joins TRBV11-2 to TRBJ2-1, with 10 bases aligning to TRBD2. The CDR3 length is 15 residues. Trimming removed 1 base from V and 9 bases from J; junction bases left unmatched: 6. Per germline, CDR1 SGHAT and CDR2 FQNNGV.

This clonotype was counted only a few times. The genes are TRBV7-9 and TRBJ1-5, with 9 positions matching TRBD1. The CDR3 covers 14 residues. The germline CDR1 and CDR2 sequences are SEHNR and FQNEAQ (reference sequence). V dropped 1 base and J dropped 6; count of bases not matched to a gene: 1. CDR3 nucleotide sequence: TGTGCCAGCAGCTTAGACAGGGGGCCTCAGCCCCAGCATTTT. It encodes CASSLDRGPQPQHF.

This clonotype has ten or more counts. The gene calls are TRBV12-3 or TRBV12-4 and TRBJ1-5, with TRBD1 matching 10 bases. Trimming took 6 bases from V and 3 from J; bases not matched to a gene: 8. The length of the CDR3 is 16 residues. The CDR3 bases are TGTGCCAGCAGCCCAACGGACAGGGGGGACAATCAGCCCCAGCATTTT. Protein: CASSPTDRGDNQPQHF.

This clonotype was counted ten times or more. This chain joins TRBV7-2 and TRBJ2-7; unclear D gene. CDR3 size: 14 residues. The germline V gene encodes CDR1 SGHTA and CDR2 FQGNSA. The germline V and J ends were trimmed by 2 bases and 0 bases, with 8 bases remaining between them. DNA for the CDR3: TGTGCCAGCAGCTTACAACGGAGCTCCTACGAGCAGTACTTC. Protein sequence: CASSLQRSSYEQYF.

The rearrangement links TRBV9 to TRBJ2-1, with D perhaps TRBD1 or TRBD2 (5 bases each). CDR3 length: 13 amino acids. V was shortened by 0 bases and J by 12 bases, with 13 bases between the two germline ends. Germline CDR1 and CDR2: SGDLS and YYNGEE. The CDR3 DNA follows: TGTGCCAGCAGCGTAGAGCAGGGACGTCGGCAGTTCTTC. It encodes CASSVEQGRRQFF.

This clonotype showed up many times. The chain couples TRBV6-1 to TRBJ2-3, with D perhaps matching TRBD2 (6 bases). Germline V gives CDR1 MNHNS, CDR2 SASEGT. Trimming pared 6 bases from V and 4 bases from J, leaving 11 bases between. CDR3 size: 13 residues. DNA for the CDR3: TGTGCCAGCAGGCTCCGGGGGTCAGATACGCAGTATTTT. Its protein is CASRLRGSDTQYF.

This clonotype has a handful of counts. The chain links TRBV2 to TRBJ2-4, with a possible D match to TRBD1 (5 bases). From germline, CDR1 is SNHLY and CDR2 FYNNEI. The CDR3 sequence is 19 residues long. Trimming shortened V by 1 base and J by 2 bases, and 21 bases separated the two germline ends. The CDR3 nucleotides read TGTGCCAGCAGTGAAGGGTTCCAGGGTGGTTTTGGGACCAAAAACATTCAGTACTTC. This gives the protein CASSEGFQGGFGTKNIQYF.

This clonotype came up many times. The chain carries TRBV7-8 and TRBJ2-3, with TRBD2 identical over 10 bases. Germline V gives CDR1 SGHVS, CDR2 FQNEAQ. After removal of 2 bases from V and 5 bases from J, the junction contained 10 bases not matched to a gene. The CDR3 length is 17 residues. The CDR3 loop reads CASSLLPAGGIRDTQYF. Written as DNA, the CDR3 is TGTGCCAGCAGCTTACTACCAGCGGGAGGGATTCGAGATACGCAGTATTTT.

There are a few counts of this clonotype. The V and J genes are TRBV20-1 and TRBJ2-1; 14 bases align to TRBD2. Germline V gene lookup returns CDR1 DFQATT and CDR2 SNEGSKA (reference sequence). The CDR3 contains 15 residues. Trimming took 6 bases from V and 6 from J; bases not matched to a gene: 7. The CDR3 reads CSAKTSGRAGNEQFF. CDR3 in DNA: TGCAGTGCAAAGACTAGCGGGAGGGCCGGCAATGAGCAGTTCTTC.

The chain has TRBV3-1 and TRBJ2-7; D not resolved. CDR1 and CDR2 (germline): LGHDT, YNNKEL (reference sequence). This CDR3 region has 17 residues. Trimming took off 0 bases at V and 3 bases at J, with 18 bases between the two ends. The CDR3: CASSQDLGSGLSYEQYF. The DNA for the CDR3 is TGTGCCAGCAGCCAAGATCTAGGTTCAGGCCTCAGCTACGAGCAGTACTTC.

This clonotype has at least ten counts. DNA for the CDR3: TGTGCCAGCAGTAAACGACAGGGCACAGATACGCAGTATTTT. It translates to CASSKRQGTDTQYF. This sequence joins TRBV27 and TRBJ2-3; D perhaps matches TRBD1 (6 bases). Germline CDR1 is MNHEY and CDR2 is SMNVEV (reference sequence). The CDR3 has 14 residues. Trimming took off 5 bases at V and 1 base at J, with 10 bases between the two ends.

There are many counts of this clonotype. In DNA form, the CDR3 reads TGTGCCTGGAGCCAACCCCCTGGAGAAAAACTGTTTTTT. Translating gives CAWSQPPGEKLFF. The chain has TRBV30 and TRBJ1-4; no firm D call. CDR1 GTSNPN and CDR2 SVGIG come from the germline V gene (reference sequence). Trimming stripped 3 bases from V and 8 bases from J, with 13 bases between. The CDR3 runs to 13 residues. Drawing the rest from reference TRBV30 and TRBJ1-4, the complete variable domain is SQTIHQWPATLVQPVGSPLSLECTVEGTSNPNLYWYRQAAGRGLQLLFYSVGIGQISSEVPQNLSASRPQDRQFILSSKKLLLSDSGFYLCAWSQPPGEKLFFGSGTQLSVL.

This clonotype was recorded at least ten times. The J gene is TRBJ2-7, the V gene TRBV27, with 10 bases lining up with TRBD2. The CDR3 is made up of 16 amino acids. V was pared by 4 bases and J by 3 bases, with 9 bases of the junction left unmatched. Germline CDR1 is MNHEY and CDR2 is SMNVEV (reference sequence). CDR3 in DNA: TGTGCCAGCAGTTCGCTAGCGGGAGCCAGGGTCTACGAGCAGTACTTC. Its protein product is CASSSLAGARVYEQYF.

The gene calls are TRBV15 and TRBJ2-5, with TRBD2 as a possible D gene (6 bases). The V and J ends lost 0 bases and 1 base respectively, with 12 bases between them. The CDR3 extends over 16 amino acids. Germline V gene lookup returns CDR1 LNHNV and CDR2 YYDKDF (reference sequence). The CDR3 region has the DNA TGTGCCACCAGCAGAGATGGAGGGATCTTCCAAGAGACCCAGTACTTC. Its protein is CATSRDGGIFQETQYF.

There are a few counts of this clonotype. The V call is TRBV5-8, the J call TRBJ2-3, with 7 bases matching TRBD1. The CDR3 extends over 17 amino acids. V gave up 3 bases and J gave up 0 bases; unmatched junction bases: 10. Germline V lookup: CDR1 SGHTS, CDR2 YDEGEE. The CDR3 bases are TGTGCCAGCAGCTCGACCGGGACAGCGGCTAGCACAGATACGCAGTATTTT. Amino acids: CASSSTGTAASTDTQYF.

This clonotype was counted many times. J is TRBJ1-4 and V is TRBV12-3 or TRBV12-4; D perhaps matches TRBD1 (5 bases). With 6 bases removed from V and 4 bases from J, the gap between germline ends came to 15 bases. The CDR3 has 15 residues. The CDR3 DNA reads as TGTGCCAGCAGCCGGGCCCCGGGGGGTAATGAAAAACTGTTTTTT. Translated, it gives CASSRAPGGNEKLFF.

This clonotype was counted at least ten times. Just one base apart from a much larger clone, this may be a read error. The rearrangement uses TRBV6-2 or TRBV6-3 and TRBJ2-5; 7 positions match TRBD1. CDR1 and CDR2 (germline): MNHEY, SVGEGT. The CDR3 runs 14 residues. Losses at the gene ends were 6 bases for V and 2 bases for J; bases not matched to a gene: 6. The chain's CDR3 is CASSPGTEQETQYF. The DNA of the CDR3 is TGTGCCAGCAGCCCCGGGACAGAACAAGAGACCCAGTACTTC.

This clonotype was counted between two and nine times. J is TRBJ1-5 and V is TRBV12-3 or TRBV12-4; no clear D. V lost 4 bases and J lost 2, with 12 bases in between. CDR3 length: 15 amino acids. The CDR3 reads CASSSSTLGNQPQHF. The CDR3 nucleotides are TGTGCCAGCAGTTCCTCGACCCTGGGCAATCAGCCCCAGCATTTT.

This clonotype was recorded many times. The genes are TRBV2 and TRBJ1-2; D not certain. Trimming took off 7 bases at V and 8 bases at J, with 11 bases between the two ends. Germline V gene data show CDR1 as SNHLY and CDR2 as FYNNEI. The CDR3 length is 11 residues. The CDR3 DNA is TGTGCCAGCATGATGGGAGAAGGCTACACCTTC. Protein product: CASMMGEGYTF.

This clonotype has ten or more counts. The chain carries TRBV6-2 or TRBV6-3 and TRBJ2-3; TRBD2 aligns across 11 bases. CDR3 length: 18 amino acids. The trim removed 2 bases at V and 2 bases at J, leaving 9 bases unmatched. In germline, CDR1 is MNHEY, CDR2 SVGEGT. The chain's CDR3 is CASSYPRTSGLNTDTQYF. CDR3 DNA sequence: TGTGCCAGCAGTTACCCGCGGACTAGCGGGCTTAACACAGATACGCAGTATTTT.